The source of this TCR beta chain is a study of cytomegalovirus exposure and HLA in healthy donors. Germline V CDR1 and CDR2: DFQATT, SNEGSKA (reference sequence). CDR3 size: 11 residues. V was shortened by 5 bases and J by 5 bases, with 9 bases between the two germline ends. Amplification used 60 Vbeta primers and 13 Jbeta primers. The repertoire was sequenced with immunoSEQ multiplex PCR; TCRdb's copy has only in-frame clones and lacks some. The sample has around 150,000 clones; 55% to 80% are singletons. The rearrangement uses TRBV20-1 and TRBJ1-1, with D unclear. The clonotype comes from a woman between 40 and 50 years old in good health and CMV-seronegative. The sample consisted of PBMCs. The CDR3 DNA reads TGCAGTGCTGAGCGGAGTACTGAAGCTTTCTTT. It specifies CSAERSTEAFF.